This is a list of T cell receptor beta chains from one sample in a study of CD8+CD57+ T cells in acquired aplastic anemia. In TCRdb, the reads were re-called with MiXCR into one record per CDR3 protein. Of hundreds of thousands of distinct CDR3 sequences listed, 65% to 80% were seen once; the top ten hold 4%. Sequenced sample: sorted CD4+, CD8+, or CD8+CD57+ T cells (not recorded which) from PBMCs. Receptor source: a human donor in good health, serving as a control. Both conserved end residues are part of each CDR3. Clone size appears in some rows only: once, few, many, or a class for an expanded clone.

size: .
V: TRBV20-1
J: TRBJ1-2
CDR3: CSASITVSYGYTF

size: .
V: TRBV7-2
J: TRBJ1-1
CDR3: CASSLVSGGITEAFF

size: .
V: TRBV6-2/TRBV6-3
J: TRBJ2-6
CDR3: CASSPGTGPGLNTEAF

size: .
V: TRBV5-1
J: TRBJ1-2
CDR3: CASSLSGTGAYDGYTF

size: .
V: TRBV7-9
J: TRBJ1-6
CDR3: CASSLAGAYGYLHF

size: few
V: TRBV15
J: TRBJ1-3
CDR3: CATSRDSAGAGNTIYF

size: many
V: TRBV7-2
J: TRBJ2-1
CDR3: CASSRVSGVAYNEQFF

size: .
V: TRBV2
J: TRBJ1-2
CDR3: CASSYRQGASNYGYTF

size: .
V: TRBV10-3
J: TRBJ1-1
CDR3: CAISDGTGRAEAFF

size: .
V: TRBV20-1
J: TRBJ2-5
CDR3: CSATPGLAGTQETQYF

size: many
V: TRBV4-1
J: TRBJ1-2
CDR3: CASSQALNRDRGDYTF

size: .
V: TRBV20-1
J: TRBJ2-3
CDR3: CSARRTGRTDTQYF

size: many
V: TRBV7-3
J: TRBJ2-1
CDR3: CASSLLRGAEQFF

size: many
V: TRBV7-3
J: TRBJ1-1
CDR3: CASSPSGGTEAFF

size: .
V: TRBV5-1
J: TRBJ2-7
CDR3: CASSLAEGLAGQYF

size: .
V: TRBV5-5
J: TRBJ2-3
CDR3: CAISCPGRGSRADTQYF

size: many
V: TRBV19
J: TRBJ2-7
CDR3: CASSNGYEQYF

size: many
V: TRBV7-3
J: TRBJ2-3
CDR3: CASSRGGGTDTQYF

size: many
V: TRBV7-2
J: TRBJ1-2
CDR3: CASSLGVSYGYTF

size: .
V: TRBV5-5
J: TRBJ2-5
CDR3: CASSTRAADEETQYF

size: .
V: TRBV7-3
J: TRBJ2-7
CDR3: CASSLKGSERDF

size: many
V: TRBV5-8
J: TRBJ2-3
CDR3: CASSGRTGTDTQYF

size: .
V: TRBV24-1
J: TRBJ1-5
CDR3: CATSEVEHQPQHF

size: .
V: TRBV20-1
J: TRBJ1-2
CDR3: CSARDAKRETF

size: .
V: TRBV7-7
J: TRBJ2-7
CDR3: CASRTGRPEQYFGF

size: few
V: TRBV20-1
J: TRBJ2-7
CDR3: CSARAPAVGTYEQYF

size: .
V: TRBV7-3
J: TRBJ2-5
CDR3: CASSLIQEGWWLHYF

size: many
V: TRBV5-1
J: TRBJ2-3
CDR3: CASSLEPSGGTDTQYF

size: .
V: TRBV7-2
J: TRBJ1-2
CDR3: CASSLGPGNIQYFTF